One and the same sample provided the 12 T cell receptor beta chains below, sequenced in a study of Ad26.COV2.S vaccination and SARS-CoV-2 variants. Clones were sequenced by immunoSEQ multiplex PCR, and TCRdb holds only the in-frame ones, with some missing. The data contain some 480,000 clones, approximately 90% of them singletons. Treatment in this sample: around 19 received Ad26.COV2.S at low or high dose, single or two shots; roughly five received placebo; per-sample allocation not given. Each sample was drawn 63 days after the first injection (of vaccine or placebo). Specimen: peripheral blood, collected in a trial of Ad26.COV2.S vaccine versus placebo. All receptors come from a person aged 18-60 years who received the Ad26.COV2.S COVID-19 vaccine or a placebo.

The chain links TRBV27 to TRBJ1-2; D is uncertain. The CDR3 extends over 11 amino acids. The V gene's germline CDR1 is MNHEY and CDR2 SMNVEV (reference sequence). Trimming cost V 5 bases and J 5 bases, with 6 bases left between them. The CDR3 region has the DNA TGTGCCAGCAGTCGGGGATATGGCTACACCTTC. It is translated as CASSRGYGYTF.

This sequence joins TRBV2 and TRBJ1-3; no reliable D call. Deletions cut 2 bases from V and 2 bases from J, with 13 bases between. The CDR3 sequence is 16 residues long. The germline V gene encodes CDR1 SNHLY and CDR2 FYNNEI. In DNA, the CDR3 is TGTGCCAGCAGTGAATTGGGAGGGCGGGCTGGAAACACCATATATTTT. This translates into CASSELGGRAGNTIYF.

This clone was seen once. The rearrangement uses TRBV7-2 and TRBJ1-1; D is possibly TRBD1 (6 bases). The CDR3 sequence is 17 residues long. Germline CDR1 is SGHTA and CDR2 is FQGNSA. Between the trimmed V and J ends, which lost 5 bases and 7 bases, there was a span of 26 bases. The CDR3 is CASSVHRVHGGLGEAFF. The CDR3 bases are TGTGCCAGCAGCGTTCACAGGGTACATGGTGGCTTAGGTGAAGCTTTCTTT.

This chain links TRBV24-1 with TRBJ2-1; D tentatively reads TRBD1 or TRBD2 (5 bases each). Germline CDR1 KGHDR, CDR2 SFDVKD. CDR3 length equals 14 residues. V was trimmed by 4 bases and J by 5 bases, leaving 11 bases between them. The CDR3 sequence is CATSEIGADNEQFF. In DNA, the CDR3 is TGTGCCACCAGTGAGATCGGGGCGGACAATGAGCAGTTCTTC.

The sample holds one count of this clone. This chain links TRBV24-1 with TRBJ2-3; TRBD1 matches at 8 bases. CDR3 size: 14 residues. Trimming cost V 6 bases and J 4 bases; bases outside gene matches: 5. From germline, CDR1 is KGHDR and CDR2 SFDVKD. CDR3 protein: CATSPPGGADTQYF. The CDR3 region has the DNA TGTGCCACCAGTCCACCAGGGGGCGCAGATACGCAGTATTTT.

V and J are TRBV30 and TRBJ1-4, with D possibly TRBD1 on 6 matching bases. The CDR3 is made up of 13 amino acids. Between the trimmed V and J ends, which lost 3 bases and 3 bases, there was a span of 8 bases. Germline CDR1 and CDR2: GTSNPN and SVGIG (reference sequence). Here the CDR3 reads CAWRDSPNEKLFF. The DNA of the CDR3 is TGTGCCTGGAGGGACAGCCCTAATGAAAAACTGTTTTTT.

The rearrangement links TRBV20-1 to TRBJ2-7, with TRBD1 as a possible D gene (6 bases). Germline V gene sequence: CDR1 DFQATT, CDR2 SNEGSKA (reference sequence). The V end lost 3 bases, the J end lost 5 bases, and 23 bases lay between the germline ends. The CDR3 consists of 16 residues. This CDR3 reads CSASQRGDRRPDEQYF. The CDR3 DNA reads TGCAGTGCTAGTCAACGGGGCGACAGGCGCCCTGACGAGCAGTACTTC.

The chain carries TRBV19 and TRBJ1-5; D is perhaps TRBD1 (5 bases). The CDR3 sequence is 14 residues long. Germline CDR1 is LNHDA and CDR2 is SQIVND (reference sequence). Trimming took off 5 bases at V and 4 bases at J, with 12 bases between the two ends. The CDR3 loop is CASSLRGFNQPQHF. The CDR3 region has the DNA TGTGCCAGTAGTTTAAGGGGATTTAATCAGCCCCAGCATTTT. Drawing the rest from reference TRBV19 and TRBJ1-5, the complete variable domain is DGGITQSPKYLFRKEGQNVTLSCEQNLNHDAMYWYRQDPGQGLRLIYYSQIVNDFQKGDIAEGYSVSREKKESFPLTVTSAQKNPTAFYLCASSLRGFNQPQHFGDGTRLSIL.

The rearrangement links TRBV7-3 to TRBJ2-1; D gene unclear. V was trimmed by 0 bases and J by 2 bases, leaving 5 bases between them. The CDR3 contains 14 residues. In germline, CDR1 is SGHTA, CDR2 FQGTGA. CDR3 in amino acids: CASSLTGTYNEQFF. The CDR3 DNA is TGTGCCAGCAGCTTAACTGGGACCTACAATGAGCAGTTCTTC.

This clone was observed a handful of times. The chain has TRBV18 and TRBJ2-5; maybe TRBD2 (6 bases). The CDR3 totals 15 residues. V was pared by 3 bases and J by 4 bases, with 15 bases between. Germline V gene sequence: CDR1 KGHSH, CDR2 LQKENI. This chain's CDR3 is CASSPPGTGVETQYF. DNA for the CDR3: TGTGCCAGCTCACCCCCCGGCACGGGAGTAGAGACCCAGTACTTC.

The J gene is TRBJ1-2, the V gene TRBV6-1; TRBD1 aligns across 7 bases. The germline gives CDR1 MNHNS, CDR2 SASEGT. This CDR3 is 17 amino acids long. The ends lost 2 bases at V and 4 bases at J; junction bases unmatched: 13. The CDR3: CASSEKFSGTGAYGYTF. In nucleotides, the CDR3 is TGTGCCAGCAGTGAAAAATTTTCGGGTACAGGGGCCTATGGCTACACCTTC.

This clone was seen just once. V gene TRBV3-1 (or the pseudogene TRBV3-2) combines with J gene TRBJ2-3, with TRBD2 identical over 14 bases. Germline V lookup: CDR1 LGHDT, CDR2 YNNKEL (reference sequence). CDR3 size: 20 residues. V trimming: 4 bases; J trimming: 1 base; junction bases outside the gene matches: 13. The CDR3 nucleotides are TGTGCCAGCAGCCGGCGACTAGCGGGAGGGAGGTCAGGAGGCACAGATACGCAGTATTTT. Amino acids: CASSRRLAGGRSGGTDTQYF.